The sequence of this T cell receptor (beta chain) was determined in a study of cytomegalovirus exposure and HLA in healthy donors. Researchers ran the PCR with 60 Vbeta and 13 Jbeta primers. In the study's own analysis: Unique TCR beta chains numbered about 72 million in a later analysis, with roughly 9.9 million shared. Measured with immunoSEQ multiplex PCR; TCRdb has only the in-frame clones, and not every one. V and J calls and clone size are as listed in that table; D and trimming were resolved from the DNA. The sample consists of over 150,000 clones, approximately 74% of them appearing once. In regard to this clone: Antigen unknown.

Notes on the study in general: Later, an analysis found that common viral pathogens appeared to be linked with several of the most significant clusters. CMV serostatus was the sole immune exposure information available.

Healthy bone marrow donors supplied every sample. The CDR3 consists of 14 residues. The germline V and J ends were trimmed by 2 bases and 5 bases, with 10 bases remaining between them. The germline V gene has CDR1 SEHNR and CDR2 FQNEAQ (reference sequence). This rearrangement joins TRBV7-9 to TRBJ2-4; D might be TRBD2 (6 bases). The sequencing input was PBMCs. The source is a man younger than 45 in good health and CMV-seronegative. CDR3 amino acids: CASSLTGGENIQYF. The CDR3 DNA reads TGTGCCAGCAGCTTAACGGGCGGGGAAAACATTCAGTACTTC.